These T cell receptor beta chains were read from a single sample in a study of blood T cell repertoires in COVID-19. Produced via immunoSEQ multiplex PCR; TCRdb's table is partial and in-frame only. The sample lists about 150,000 clones, 70% to 90% seen once, with 2.5% to 3% in the top ten. The sequenced sample consisted of peripheral blood. These receptors came from a middle-aged woman with active or convalescent COVID-19. Both conserved end residues are part of each CDR3. The D gene is left open where the match is weak. A clone size is listed for some rows: how often the clone was seen (once, few, many), or a class if it is expanded.

-	TRBV5-1	TRBJ1-1	-	TGCGCCAGCAGCTGGAGGGGTATGAACACTGAAGCTTTCTTT	CASSWRGMNTEAFF
-	TRBV28	TRBJ2-3	-	TGTGCCAGCAGTTTTCCCCCCCGGGATACGCAGTATTTT	CASSFPPRDTQYF
TRBD2	TRBV19	TRBJ2-1	-	TGTGCCAGTAGTATTTCTAGCGGGGGGGCCAGCAATGAGCAGTTCTTC	CASSISSGGASNEQFF
-	TRBV30	TRBJ1-2	-	TGTGCCTGGAGTGTAGGGAACAGGGCTGGCGGCTACACCTTC	CAWSVGNRAGGYTF
-	TRBV28	TRBJ1-4	-	TGTGCCAGCAGTTTGCGGGGGGGTGAAAAACTGTTTTTT	CASSLRGGEKLFF
-	TRBV5-1	TRBJ1-2	-	TGCGCCAGCAGCTTGATAGGGGATGACTATGGCTACACCTTC	CASSLIGDDYGYTF
TRBD2	TRBV5-6	TRBJ2-7	few	TGTGCCAGCAGCTACTCGGGACTAGCGGGGCGCAGCTCCTACGAGCAGTACTTC	CASSYSGLAGRSSYEQYF
-	TRBV6-6	TRBJ1-4	once	TGTGCCAGCAGTTACGAGCTAACTGAAAAACTGTTTTTT	CASSYELTEKLFF
-	TRBV19	TRBJ2-3	-	TGTGCCAGTAGTCCTTATCCCGGGACAAAAATGACGCAGTATTTT	CASSPYPGTKMTQYF
-	TRBV5-6	TRBJ1-5	-	TGTGCCAGCAGCCCCTGGACAAACCCTCATCAGCCCCAGCATTTT	CASSPWTNPHQPQHF
-	TRBV7-9	TRBJ2-1	-	TGTGCCAGCAGCTTAGCACTGGAGGAGCAGTTCTTC	CASSLALEEQFF
-	TRBV7-2	TRBJ2-7	-	TGTGCCAGCAGCTTACGGTGGCGGCCCCCCTACGAGCAGTACTTC	CASSLRWRPPYEQYF
-	TRBV28	TRBJ2-2	-	TGTGCCAGCAGTCTTCGACTACGGAATTCTGGGACCGGGGAGCTGTTTTTT	CASSLRLRNSGTGELFF
-	TRBV19	TRBJ1-5	-	TGTGCCAGTAGTTCGGTAACCAATCAGCCCCAGCATTTT	CASSSVTNQPQHF
-	TRBV6-5	TRBJ1-2	-	TGTGCCAGCAGCTCCGATCCTGGGGGAGGCGGAGGCTACACCTTC	CASSSDPGGGGGYTF
-	TRBV7-8	TRBJ1-4	-	TGTGCCAGCAGCTTACGCCGGAACAGGGTGAATGAAAAACTGTTTTTT	CASSLRRNRVNEKLFF
TRBD2	TRBV5-5	TRBJ2-3	once	TGTGCCAGCAGCGTGGCACTAGCGCCAGATACGCAGTATTTT	CASSVALAPDTQYF
-	TRBV2	TRBJ1-1	-	TGTGCCAGCAGGCAGGCTGCCACTGAAGCTTTCTTT	CASRQAATEAFF
TRBD1	TRBV5-1	TRBJ1-1	-	TGCGCCAGCAGCTTGGACAGGGGCGTGAAGAACACTGAAGCTTTCTTT	CASSLDRGVKNTEAFF
-	TRBV18	TRBJ1-1	few	TGTGCCAGCTCACGAGCCCTCAGGGGGAACACTGAAGCTTTCTTT	CASSRALRGNTEAFF
TRBD1	TRBV5-4	TRBJ1-2	-	TGTGCCAGCAGCGTGGGACAGGCAGCTAACTATGGCTACACCTTC	CASSVGQAANYGYTF
TRBD1	TRBV6-5	TRBJ1-2	-	TGTGCCAGCAGGGTACAGGGGGCGAACTATGGCTACACCTTC	CASRVQGANYGYTF
TRBD1	TRBV18	TRBJ1-6	-	TGTGCCAGCTCACCACGTCACAGGGGAGGCCGTTGTTCACCCCTCCACTTT	CASSPRHRGGRCSPLHF
-	TRBV9	TRBJ1-2	-	TGTGCCAGCAGCGCAGGGGAGGGAGTAGGCTACACCTTC	CASSAGEGVGYTF
TRBD1	TRBV19	TRBJ1-2	-	TGTGCCAGTAGTATCTGGGACAGCCCATTGGCTACCTTC	CASSIWDSPLATF
TRBD2	TRBV30	TRBJ2-7	-	TGTGCCTGGAGTACCTTACCCGGGACTAGCGGGTACGAGCAGTACTTC	CAWSTLPGTSGYEQYF
-	TRBV28	TRBJ1-2	-	TGTGCCAGCAGGCAGGGTGGGGGAGGTGGCTACACCTTC	CASRQGGGGGYTF
-	TRBV19	TRBJ1-2	-	TGTGCCAGTAGTATAAAAGGAGGGGAAATCAATGGCTACACCTTC	CASSIKGGEINGYTF
-	TRBV21-1	TRBJ2-2	-	TGTGCCAGCAGCGTCACGTTGGGGGGACAGGGGGCAAACACCGGGGAGCTGTTTTTT	CASSVTLGGQGANTGELFF